Included here is one T cell receptor (beta chain) sequence, with context. Study processing details: Estimates of nucleated cell counts were drawn from the amplification of reference gene primers. Profiling relied on immunoSEQ multiplex PCR, and the TCRdb table lists in-frame clones only, not all of them. V and J calls and clone size are those listed in that table; D and trimming were worked out from the DNA. The sample consists of hundreds of thousands of clones, over 80% of them appearing once. These data come from a study of blood T cell repertoires in COVID-19. Germline CDR1 is SGHAT and CDR2 is FQDESV (reference sequence). The CDR3 is made up of 13 amino acids. Trimming pared 1 base from V and 3 bases from J, leaving 4 bases between. The participants were between roughly 18 and 89 years old and came from under 25 US areas. All exposed participants met a person with COVID-19 within 2 weeks before entering the study.

The genes are TRBV11-1 and TRBJ2-1; D ambiguous. Sequenced: PBMCs or T cells enriched from blood (not recorded which). This receptor was taken from a middle-aged man who had been exposed to COVID-19. This CDR3 is CASSLVLYNEQFF. The CDR3 DNA reads as TGTGCCAGCAGCTTAGTTCTCTACAATGAGCAGTTCTTC.